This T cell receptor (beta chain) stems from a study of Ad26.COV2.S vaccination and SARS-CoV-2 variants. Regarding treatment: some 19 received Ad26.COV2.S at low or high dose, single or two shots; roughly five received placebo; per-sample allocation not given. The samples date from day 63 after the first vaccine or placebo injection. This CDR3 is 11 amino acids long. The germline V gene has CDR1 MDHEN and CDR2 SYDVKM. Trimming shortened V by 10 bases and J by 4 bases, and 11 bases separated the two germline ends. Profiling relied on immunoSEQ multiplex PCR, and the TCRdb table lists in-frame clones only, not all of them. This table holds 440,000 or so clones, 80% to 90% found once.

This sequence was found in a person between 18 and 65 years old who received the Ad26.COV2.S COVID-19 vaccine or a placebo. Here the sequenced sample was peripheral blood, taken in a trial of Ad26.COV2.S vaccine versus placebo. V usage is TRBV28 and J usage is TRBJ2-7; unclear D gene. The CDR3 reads CATHRGYEQYF. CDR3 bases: TGTGCCACCCACCGTGGGTACGAGCAGTACTTC.